This T cell receptor beta chain was sequenced during a study of post-analysis software for immune sequencing data. Study information: Recorded disease courses covered relapsing-remitting, secondary progressive and progressive-relapsing multiple sclerosis. Some patients had no subtype annotation. Notes on the study in general: When the samples were clustered directly with F measure, those that had been prepared in the same batch showed strong co-clustering. Significantly lower normalized Chao1 diversity was seen in multiple sclerosis patients than in controls. In patients, about 5 TRBV segments were more frequent than in controls, with TRBV5-6, TRBV5-1 and TRBV20-1 among them.

The CDR3 runs 16 residues. V dropped 7 bases and J dropped 0 bases, with 19 bases sitting between them. Germline V gene sequence: CDR1 SQVTM, CDR2 ANQGSEA. This clonotype showed up just a few times. Its specificity is not known. The authors incorporated unique molecular identifiers into the TCR beta cDNA libraries. T cells numbering about 0.9 to 10 million yielded cDNA molecules that totaled some 500,000. Via MiXCR, TCRdb re-called the PCR reads, giving one row per CDR3 protein. The sample yields fewer than 850,000 distinct CDR3 sequences, about half seen once. Sequencing was performed on blood. The sequence was collected from a girl aged 10 to 17 with multiple sclerosis. The chain joins TRBV29-1 to TRBJ2-1; a possible D gene is TRBD2 (5 bases). CDR3 sequence: CSAPIWAGNSYNEQFF. For the CDR3, the DNA is TGCAGCGCCCCTATATGGGCGGGTAACTCCTACAATGAGCAGTTCTTC.